This T cell receptor beta chain is drawn from a study of CD8+ T cells in alopecia areata. Extraction of RNA preceded its reverse transcription into cDNA, which served as the sequencing template. Profiled with immunoSEQ multiplex PCR; TCRdb holds only in-frame clones, not every one. The sample yields 170,000 or so clones, about 48% seen once. This clone was counted a few times. The treatment was: oral pan-JAK inhibitor, 5-10 mg twice daily. The sequence derives from a human donor with alopecia areata. The sample in question was CD8+ T cells sorted from blood, obtained at week 24, from a patient treated with tofacitinib.

The CDR3 spells CASSLGWGAPLHF. The CDR3 coding sequence is TGTGCCAGCAGCTTAGGTTGGGGGGCACCCCTCCACTTT. The chain recombines TRBV7-2 with TRBJ1-6, with TRBD1 as a possible D gene (5 bases). CDR3 length equals 13 residues. From germline, CDR1 is SGHTA and CDR2 FQGNSA. Trimming left V 1 base short and J 11 bases short, with 9 bases between.